This entry lists 19 T cell receptor beta chains sequenced from one sample in a study of OX40 agonist ivuxolimab in advanced cancers. TCRdb's table, derived via immunoSEQ multiplex PCR, lists solely in-frame clones and lacks some. The sample shows about 40,000 clones, 85% to 90% of them seen only once. Source: CD4+ or CD8+ T cells sorted from blood, taken in a trial of the OX40 agonist ivuxolimab. Receptors were obtained from an adult with an advanced solid tumor such as melanoma, head and neck, liver or kidney cancer.

This clone has just one count. The chain is built from TRBV6-5 and TRBJ1-2; the match to TRBD1 covers 9 bases. The J segment lost 8 bases and the V segment lost 4 bases, leaving 8 bases of the junction unmatched. This CDR3 region has 14 residues. CDR1 and CDR2 (germline): MNHEY, SVGAGI. The CDR3 nucleotides are TGTGCCAGCAGTTTTTCCGGGACAGGGACCGGCTACACCTTC. Protein sequence: CASSFSGTGTGYTF.

This clone was detected only a few times. This chain's CDR3 is CASRMGQILEAFF. The CDR3 DNA sequence: TGTGCCAGCAGGATGGGACAGATCCTTGAAGCTTTCTTT. This chain uses TRBV28 with TRBJ1-1, with 7 bases matching TRBD1. V was pared by 6 bases and J by 7 bases, with 8 bases of the junction left unmatched. CDR3 length equals 13 residues. Germline assignment: CDR1 MDHEN and CDR2 SYDVKM.

V usage is TRBV28 and J usage is TRBJ2-3, with TRBD1 identical over 7 bases. With V trimmed by 11 bases and J by 3 bases, 11 bases remained unmatched. The CDR3 is 14 residues long. From germline, CDR1 is MDHEN and CDR2 SYDVKM. CDR3 in DNA: TGTGCCGTGAAAGGACAGGTGTCAACAGATACGCAGTATTTT. Its protein product is CAVKGQVSTDTQYF. Drawing the rest from reference TRBV28 and TRBJ2-3, the complete variable domain is DVKVTQSSRYLVKRTGEKVFLECVQDMDHENMFWYRQDPGLGLRLIYFSYDVKMKEKGDIPEGYSVSREKKERFSLILESASTNQTSMYLCAVKGQVSTDTQYFGPGTRLTVL.

V gene TRBV7-2 combines with J gene TRBJ2-1; D unresolved. The length of the CDR3 is 15 residues. Germline V gene data show CDR1 as SGHTA and CDR2 as FQGNSA. V was pared by 1 base and J by 6 bases, with 13 bases between. Here the CDR3 DNA reads TGTGCCAGCAGCTTAGTGTTTGATACTTTCAATGAGCAGTTCTTC. Protein: CASSLVFDTFNEQFF. The full variable domain, with the rest looked up from reference TRBV7-2 and TRBJ2-1, is GAGVSQSPSNKVTEKGKDVELRCDPISGHTALYWYRQSLGQGLEFLIYFQGNSAPDKSGLPSDRFSAERTGGSVSTLTIQRTQQEDSAVYLCASSLVFDTFNEQFFGPGTRLTVL.

The chain links TRBV12-5 to TRBJ2-3; possibly TRBD2 for D (5 bases). V shed 7 bases and J shed 2 bases, with 13 bases lying between them. Germline V gene sequence: CDR1 LGHNT, CDR2 FRNRAP. The CDR3 totals 14 residues. The CDR3 is CASAQGSYTDTQYF. CDR3 DNA sequence: TGTGCTAGTGCCCAAGGGAGTTACACAGATACGCAGTATTTT.

This chain connects TRBV28 to TRBJ2-7, with D perhaps TRBD2 (5 bases). CDR1 is MDHEN, CDR2 SYDVKM, per germline. V was shortened by 4 bases and J by 4 bases, with 14 bases between the two germline ends. The CDR3 covers 14 residues. The CDR3 nucleotides read TGTGCCAGCAGTTACGACTATCTGCATTACGAGCAGTACTTC. Translating gives CASSYDYLHYEQYF.

This clone has a single count. This chain uses TRBV5-1 with TRBJ2-3; maybe TRBD1 (5 bases). Trimming removed 0 bases at V and 2 bases at J, with 7 bases between. Germline values: CDR1 SGHRS, CDR2 YFSETQ. The CDR3 extends over 14 amino acids. CDR3 in DNA: TGCGCCAGCAGCTTGGGACAGCACACAGATACGCAGTATTTT. It yields the protein CASSLGQHTDTQYF.

The chain combines TRBV5-3 with TRBJ2-7; tentatively, D is TRBD1 (5 bases). TRBV5-3 is an ORF; its function is uncertain. This CDR3 has 15 amino acids. V lost 4 bases, J lost 2 bases, and 16 bases lay in between. The CDR3 nucleotides read TGTGCCAGAAGCCCCGACAGTTGTAGTACCTACGAGCAGTACTTC. It encodes CARSPDSCSTYEQYF.

The V and J genes are TRBV2 and TRBJ1-4; D is ambiguous. Germline V lookup: CDR1 SNHLY, CDR2 FYNNEI. The CDR3 is made up of 11 amino acids. Trimming took off 6 bases at V and 5 bases at J, with 4 bases between the two ends. Here the CDR3 reads CASSANEKLFF. The CDR3, as DNA: TGTGCCAGCAGCGCCAATGAAAAACTGTTTTTT.

The chain links TRBV10-3 to TRBJ1-5, with unresolved D. The V gene's germline CDR1 is ENHRY and CDR2 SYGVKD. The ends were cut back, 3 bases at V and 8 bases at J, with 14 bases in the middle. The CDR3 loop spans 14 amino acids. CDR3 nucleotides: TGTGCCATCAGTGATGGCCCATCGTTGGAGCCCCAGCATTTT. This sequence encodes CAISDGPSLEPQHF.

This chain connects TRBV11-2 to TRBJ2-3, with no clear D. Germline V CDR1 and CDR2: SGHAT, FQNNGV. The germline V and J ends were trimmed by 2 bases and 2 bases, with 5 bases remaining between them. This CDR3 contains 13 residues. This CDR3 is CASSLIITDTQYF. The CDR3 DNA reads as TGTGCCAGCAGCTTAATTATCACAGATACGCAGTATTTT.

This clone was observed a single time. Written as DNA, the CDR3 is TGTGCCAGCAGCTTACTCACGACGGATACGCAGTATTTT. It codes for CASSLLTTDTQYF. V and J are TRBV11-2 and TRBJ2-3; D uncertain. CDR1 and CDR2 from the germline V gene are SGHAT and FQNNGV. The CDR3 runs to 13 residues. V was trimmed by 2 bases and J by 6 bases, leaving 9 bases between them.

The rearrangement joins TRBV6-1 to TRBJ2-3; 10 bases agree with TRBD1. CDR3 size: 17 residues. Per the germline V gene, CDR1 is MNHNS and CDR2 is SASEGT. J lost 4 bases, V lost 4 bases, and 11 bases had no gene match. CDR3 sequence: CASSGTGFGTGADTQYF. CDR3 sequence (DNA): TGTGCCAGCAGTGGGACGGGCTTCGGGACAGGGGCAGATACGCAGTATTTT.

As for this clone: The junction and the germline gene differ at one end; a read error may be behind it. The chain links TRBV7-7 to TRBJ2-3; the match to TRBD2 covers 11 bases. In germline, CDR1 is SSHAT, CDR2 FNYEAQ (reference sequence). CDR3 length equals 20 residues. The CDR3 DNA sequence: TGTGCTAGCAGCTTAGTTTTTTTGGTAGCGGGGGGGCCAGGCACAGATACGCAGTATTTT. Translation: CASSLVFLVAGGPGTDTQYF.

The genes are TRBV19 and TRBJ2-5; D is unresolved. CDR3 size: 13 residues. The germline V and J ends were trimmed by 5 bases and 5 bases, with 12 bases remaining between them. Germline CDR1 LNHDA, CDR2 SQIVND (reference sequence). The DNA of the CDR3 is TGTGCCAGTAGTCGCCGCCTGGGGGAGACCCAGTACTTC. Translated, it gives CASSRRLGETQYF.

The chain combines TRBV7-6 with TRBJ2-7, with D maybe TRBD2 (7 bases). This CDR3 has 17 amino acids. CDR1 is SGHVS and CDR2 is FNYEAQ in the germline V gene. V dropped 5 bases and J dropped 0 bases, with 20 bases sitting between them. The CDR3 spells CASSQAIGGGSSYEQYF. The CDR3 bases are TGTGCCAGCAGCCAAGCGATTGGGGGGGGCAGCTCCTACGAGCAGTACTTC. Filled out from reference TRBV7-6 and TRBJ2-7, the complete variable domain reads GAGVSQSPRYKVTKRGQDVALRCDPISGHVSLYWYRQALGQGPEFLTYFNYEAQQDKSGLPNDRFSAERPEGSISTLTIQRTEQRDSAMYRCASSQAIGGGSSYEQYFGPGTRLTVT.

The chain joins TRBV6-6 to TRBJ1-2; TRBD1 matches 8 bases. The CDR3 extends over 13 amino acids. Germline V gene sequence: CDR1 MNHNY, CDR2 SVGAGI (reference sequence). J gave up 3 bases and V 6 bases, and 3 bases lay outside the gene matches. The CDR3 protein is CASSMTGDYGYTF. In DNA form, the CDR3 reads TGTGCCAGCAGCATGACAGGGGACTATGGCTACACCTTC.

This chain connects TRBV19 to TRBJ1-5; the D gene is possibly TRBD1 (5 bases). The germline V gene encodes CDR1 LNHDA and CDR2 SQIVND (reference sequence). The CDR3 runs 16 residues. V lost 4 bases and J lost 3, with 16 bases in between. The CDR3 DNA sequence: TGTGCCAGTAGTACCGGTTTGAGGGGTCCCAATCAGCCCCAGCATTTT. Protein sequence: CASSTGLRGPNQPQHF. The entire variable domain, with the rest obtained from reference TRBV19 and TRBJ1-5, is as follows: DGGITQSPKYLFRKEGQNVTLSCEQNLNHDAMYWYRQDPGQGLRLIYYSQIVNDFQKGDIAEGYSVSREKKESFPLTVTSAQKNPTAFYLCASSTGLRGPNQPQHFGDGTRLSIL.

This clone was found a few times. The rearrangement uses TRBV6-1 and TRBJ2-7, with 7 bases fitting TRBD2. CDR1 MNHNS and CDR2 SASEGT come from the germline V gene. The CDR3 covers 15 residues. The V and J ends lost 2 bases and 0 bases, in that order; junction bases with no gene match: 4. CDR3 loop: CASSELAVSSYEQYF. DNA of the CDR3: TGTGCCAGCAGTGAACTAGCGGTGAGCTCCTACGAGCAGTACTTC.